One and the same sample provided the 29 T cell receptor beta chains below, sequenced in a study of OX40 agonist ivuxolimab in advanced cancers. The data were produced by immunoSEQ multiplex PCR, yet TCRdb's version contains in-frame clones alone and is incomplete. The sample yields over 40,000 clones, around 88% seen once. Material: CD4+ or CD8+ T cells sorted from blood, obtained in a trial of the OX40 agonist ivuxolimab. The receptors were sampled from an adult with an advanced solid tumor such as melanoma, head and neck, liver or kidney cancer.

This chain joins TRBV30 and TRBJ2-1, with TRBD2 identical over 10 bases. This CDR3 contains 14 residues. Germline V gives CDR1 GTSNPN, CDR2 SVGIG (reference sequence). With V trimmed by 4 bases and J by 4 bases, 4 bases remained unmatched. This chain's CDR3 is CAWKGLARYNEQFF. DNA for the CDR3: TGTGCCTGGAAGGGACTAGCGCGATACAATGAGCAGTTCTTC.

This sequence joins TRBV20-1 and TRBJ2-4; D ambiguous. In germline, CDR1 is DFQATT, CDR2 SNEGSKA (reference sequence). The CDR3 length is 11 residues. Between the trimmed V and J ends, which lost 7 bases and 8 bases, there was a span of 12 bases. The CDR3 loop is CSVPYRDIQYF. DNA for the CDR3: TGCAGTGTACCCTATCGGGACATTCAGTACTTC.

The CDR3 is CASSLGKGGEQFF. The DNA of the CDR3 is TGTGCCAGCAGTTTGGGCAAAGGTGGTGAGCAGTTCTTC. V is TRBV27 and J is TRBJ2-1; unclear D gene. Germline CDR1 is MNHEY and CDR2 is SMNVEV (reference sequence). Between the trimmed V and J ends, which lost 3 bases and 9 bases, there was a span of 12 bases. The CDR3 contains 13 residues.

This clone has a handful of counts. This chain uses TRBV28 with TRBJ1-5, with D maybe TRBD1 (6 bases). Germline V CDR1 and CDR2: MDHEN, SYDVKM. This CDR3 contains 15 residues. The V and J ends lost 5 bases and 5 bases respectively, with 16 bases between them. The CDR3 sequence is CASSRTTGNYQPQHF. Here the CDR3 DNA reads TGTGCCAGCAGTCGTACCACAGGGAACTATCAGCCCCAGCATTTT.

The CDR3 coding sequence is TGTGCCAGCAGCCTGACCGGGACAGATTTTGGCACCCAGCATTTT. As protein: CASSLTGTDFGTQHF. The chain combines TRBV5-8 with TRBJ1-5; 7 bases agree with TRBD1. Trimming cost V 4 bases and J 11 bases; bases outside gene matches: 15. The length of the CDR3 is 15 residues. CDR1 and CDR2 (germline): SGHTS, YDEGEE.

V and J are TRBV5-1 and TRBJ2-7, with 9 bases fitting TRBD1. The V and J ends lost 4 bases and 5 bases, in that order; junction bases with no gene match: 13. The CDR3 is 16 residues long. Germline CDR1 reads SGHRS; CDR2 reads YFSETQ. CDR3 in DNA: TGCGCCAGCAGCCGCGTGCTGGACAGGGGTTCCCACGAGCAGTACTTC. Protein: CASSRVLDRGSHEQYF.

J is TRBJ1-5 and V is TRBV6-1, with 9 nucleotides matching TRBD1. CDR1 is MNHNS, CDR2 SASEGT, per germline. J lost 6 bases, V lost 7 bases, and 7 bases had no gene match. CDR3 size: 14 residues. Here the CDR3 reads CASKRTGAGQPQHF. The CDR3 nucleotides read TGTGCCAGCAAGAGGACAGGGGCCGGTCAGCCCCAGCATTTT.

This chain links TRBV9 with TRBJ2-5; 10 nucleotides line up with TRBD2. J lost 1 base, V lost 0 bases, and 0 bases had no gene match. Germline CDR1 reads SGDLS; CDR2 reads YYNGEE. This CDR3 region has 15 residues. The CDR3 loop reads CASSVGTSGQETQYF. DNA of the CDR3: TGTGCCAGCAGCGTAGGGACTAGCGGCCAAGAGACCCAGTACTTC.

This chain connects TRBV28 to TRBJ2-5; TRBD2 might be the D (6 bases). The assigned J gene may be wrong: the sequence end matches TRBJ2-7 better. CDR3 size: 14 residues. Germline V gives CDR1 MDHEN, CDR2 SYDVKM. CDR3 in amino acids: CATLGRGTSYEQYF. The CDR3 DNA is TGTGCCACTCTGGGGCGCGGGACGTCCTACGAGCAGTACTTC.

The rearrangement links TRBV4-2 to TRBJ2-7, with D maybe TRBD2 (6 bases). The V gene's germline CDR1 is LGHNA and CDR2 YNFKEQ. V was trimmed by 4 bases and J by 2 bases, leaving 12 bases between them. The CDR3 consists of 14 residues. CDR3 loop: CASSRGDGAYEQYF. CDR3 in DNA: TGTGCCAGCAGCCGGGGGGACGGAGCCTACGAGCAGTACTTC.

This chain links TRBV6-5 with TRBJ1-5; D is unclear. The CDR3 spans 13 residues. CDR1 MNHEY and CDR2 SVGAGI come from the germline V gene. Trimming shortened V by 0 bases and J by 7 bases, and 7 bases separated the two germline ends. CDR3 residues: CASSYSAGQPQHF. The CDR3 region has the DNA TGTGCCAGCAGTTACTCGGCGGGGCAGCCCCAGCATTTT.

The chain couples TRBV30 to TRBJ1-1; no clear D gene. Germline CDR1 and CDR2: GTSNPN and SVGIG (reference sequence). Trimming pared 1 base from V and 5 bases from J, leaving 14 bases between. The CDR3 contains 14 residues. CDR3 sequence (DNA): TGTGCCTGGAGTGACCCCCCGGGGTGGACTGAAGCTTTCTTT. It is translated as CAWSDPPGWTEAFF.

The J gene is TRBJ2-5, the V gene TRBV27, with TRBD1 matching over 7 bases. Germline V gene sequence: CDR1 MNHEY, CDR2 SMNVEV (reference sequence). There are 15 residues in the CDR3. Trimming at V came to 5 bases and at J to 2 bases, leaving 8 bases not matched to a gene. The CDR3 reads CASSHRGLAQETQYF. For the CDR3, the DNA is TGTGCCAGCAGTCACAGGGGTCTCGCGCAAGAGACCCAGTACTTC.

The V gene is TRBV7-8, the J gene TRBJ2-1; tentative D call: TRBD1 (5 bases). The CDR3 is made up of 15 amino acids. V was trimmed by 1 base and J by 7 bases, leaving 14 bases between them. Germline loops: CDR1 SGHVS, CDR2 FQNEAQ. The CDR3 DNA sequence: TGTGCCAGCAGCTTAGAGGCAGGGCTCGGAAATGAGCAGTTCTTC. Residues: CASSLEAGLGNEQFF. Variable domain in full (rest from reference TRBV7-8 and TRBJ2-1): GAGVSQSPRYKVAKRGQDVALRCDPISGHVSLFWYQQALGQGPEFLTYFQNEAQLDKSGLPSDRFFAERPEGSVSTLKIQRTQQEDSAVYLCASSLEAGLGNEQFFGPGTRLTVL.

This chain's CDR3 is CASSLARREGLDEQFF. The CDR3 bases are TGTGCCAGCAGCTTGGCCAGGCGGGAGGGCCTCGATGAGCAGTTCTTC. The chain combines TRBV5-4 with TRBJ2-1; 9 bases align to TRBD2. Trimming took 0 bases from V and 8 from J; bases not matched to a gene: 9. The CDR3 contains 16 residues. From germline, CDR1 is SGHNT and CDR2 YYREEE (reference sequence).

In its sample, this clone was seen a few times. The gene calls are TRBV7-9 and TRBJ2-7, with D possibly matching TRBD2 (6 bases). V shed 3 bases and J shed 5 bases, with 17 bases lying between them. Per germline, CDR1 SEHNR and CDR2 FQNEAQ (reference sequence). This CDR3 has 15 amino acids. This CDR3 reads CASSLGGKGSNEQYF. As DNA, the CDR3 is TGTGCCAGCAGCTTGGGGGGAAAGGGGTCCAACGAGCAGTACTTC.

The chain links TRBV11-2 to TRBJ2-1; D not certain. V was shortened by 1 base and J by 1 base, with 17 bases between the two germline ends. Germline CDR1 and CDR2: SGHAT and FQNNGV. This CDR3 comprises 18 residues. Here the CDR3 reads CASSLGVFGESSYNEQFF. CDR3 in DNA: TGTGCCAGCAGCTTAGGGGTCTTTGGGGAATCTTCCTACAATGAGCAGTTCTTC.

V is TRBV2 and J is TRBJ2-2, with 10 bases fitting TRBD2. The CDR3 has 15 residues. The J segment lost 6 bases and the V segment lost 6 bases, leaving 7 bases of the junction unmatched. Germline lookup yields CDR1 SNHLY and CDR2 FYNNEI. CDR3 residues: CASRGLAGASGELFF. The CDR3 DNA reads TGTGCCAGCAGGGGTCTAGCGGGAGCCTCCGGGGAGCTGTTTTTT.

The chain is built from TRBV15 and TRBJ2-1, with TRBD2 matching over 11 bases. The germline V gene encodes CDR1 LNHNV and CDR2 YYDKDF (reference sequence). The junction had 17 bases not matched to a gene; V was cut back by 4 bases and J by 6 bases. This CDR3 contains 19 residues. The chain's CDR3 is CATSNRLAGRGGDPNEQFF. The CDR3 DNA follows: TGTGCCACCAGCAACAGACTAGCGGGGAGGGGGGGCGACCCCAATGAGCAGTTCTTC. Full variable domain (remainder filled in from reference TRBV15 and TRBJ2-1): DAMVIQNPRYQVTQFGKPVTLSCSQTLNHNVMYWYQQKSSQAPKLLFHYYDKDFNNEADTPDNFQSRRPNTSFCFLDIRSPGLGDTAMYLCATSNRLAGRGGDPNEQFFGPGTRLTVL.

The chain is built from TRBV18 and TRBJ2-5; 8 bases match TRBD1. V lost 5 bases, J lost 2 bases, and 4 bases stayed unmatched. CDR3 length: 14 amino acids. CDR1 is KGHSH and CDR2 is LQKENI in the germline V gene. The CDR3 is CASSITGGQETQYF. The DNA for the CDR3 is TGTGCCAGCTCAATTACAGGGGGTCAAGAGACCCAGTACTTC.

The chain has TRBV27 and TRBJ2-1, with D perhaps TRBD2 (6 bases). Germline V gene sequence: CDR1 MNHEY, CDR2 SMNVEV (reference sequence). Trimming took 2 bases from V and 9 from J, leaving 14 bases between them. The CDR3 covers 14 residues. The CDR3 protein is CASSLRRVGGEQFF. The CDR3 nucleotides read TGTGCCAGCAGTTTAAGAAGGGTGGGAGGTGAGCAGTTCTTC.

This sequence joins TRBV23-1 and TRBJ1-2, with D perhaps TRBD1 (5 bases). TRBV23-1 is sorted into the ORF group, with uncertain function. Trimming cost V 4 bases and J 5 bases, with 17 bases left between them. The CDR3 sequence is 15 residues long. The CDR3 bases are TGCGCCAGCAGTCCCTCTTTCGGGACCACTTATGGCTACACCTTC. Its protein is CASSPSFGTTYGYTF.

Here the CDR3 DNA reads TGTGCCAGCAGCCCCCGCGGGGGGAGGGGCGGGGAGCTGTTTTTT. Its protein is CASSPRGGRGGELFF. The chain combines TRBV5-4 with TRBJ2-2, with 8 nucleotides matching TRBD2. The CDR3 length is 15 residues. CDR1 SGHNT and CDR2 YYREEE come from the germline V gene (reference sequence). J was trimmed by 7 bases and V by 4 bases; bases with no gene match: 9.

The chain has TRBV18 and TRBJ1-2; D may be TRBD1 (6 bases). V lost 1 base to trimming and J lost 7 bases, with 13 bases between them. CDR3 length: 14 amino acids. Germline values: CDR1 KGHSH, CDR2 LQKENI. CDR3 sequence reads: CASSPRSRGPGYTF. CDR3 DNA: TGTGCCAGCTCACCACGATCCAGGGGCCCTGGCTACACCTTC.

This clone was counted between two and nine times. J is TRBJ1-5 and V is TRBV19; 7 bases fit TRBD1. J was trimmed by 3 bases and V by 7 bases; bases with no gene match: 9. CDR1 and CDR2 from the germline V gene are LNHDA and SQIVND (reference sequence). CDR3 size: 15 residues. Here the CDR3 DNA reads TGTGCCAGTAAGTTGAGACAGGGAGACAATCAGCCCCAGCATTTT. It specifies CASKLRQGDNQPQHF.

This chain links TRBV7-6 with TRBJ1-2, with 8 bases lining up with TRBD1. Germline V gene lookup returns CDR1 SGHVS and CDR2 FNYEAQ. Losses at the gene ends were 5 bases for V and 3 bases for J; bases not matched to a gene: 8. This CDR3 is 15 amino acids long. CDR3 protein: CASSPLPTGDYGYTF. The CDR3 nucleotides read TGTGCCAGCAGCCCACTCCCGACAGGGGACTATGGCTACACCTTC.

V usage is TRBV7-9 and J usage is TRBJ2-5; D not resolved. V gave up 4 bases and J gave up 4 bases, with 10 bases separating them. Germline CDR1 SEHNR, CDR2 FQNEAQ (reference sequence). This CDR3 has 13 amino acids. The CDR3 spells CASSSTHPETQYF. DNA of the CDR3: TGTGCCAGCAGCTCGACGCACCCAGAGACCCAGTACTTC.

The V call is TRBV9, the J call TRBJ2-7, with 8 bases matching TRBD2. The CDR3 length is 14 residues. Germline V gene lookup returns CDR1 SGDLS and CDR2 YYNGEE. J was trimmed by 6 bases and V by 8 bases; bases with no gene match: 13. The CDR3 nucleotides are TGTGCCAGAGCAGGGCCGGGAGGGGCTGGCGAGCAGTACTTC. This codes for CARAGPGGAGEQYF.

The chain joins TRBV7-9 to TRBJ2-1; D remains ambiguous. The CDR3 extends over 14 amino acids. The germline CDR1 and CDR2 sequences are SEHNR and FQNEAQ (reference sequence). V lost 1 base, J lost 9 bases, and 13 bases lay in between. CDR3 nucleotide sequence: TGTGCCAGCAGCTTAGTCCCAGGCCAGAGTGAGCAGTTCTTC. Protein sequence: CASSLVPGQSEQFF.